This TCR beta chain was sequenced in a study of T cell responses to AZD1222 COVID-19 vaccine. Here immunoSEQ multiplex PCR was the method, and the copy in TCRdb shows in-frame clones only, minus some. There are about 180,000 clones in the sample; around 87% occur only once, and approximately 6.9% lies in the top ten. CDR3 length: 16 residues. The germline gives CDR1 MNHEY, CDR2 SVGAGI. Trimming removed 2 bases at V and 0 bases at J, with 11 bases between. The specimen comprised peripheral blood, sampled on day 0 of AZD1222 vaccination. V gene TRBV6-5 combines with J gene TRBJ1-3; D is ambiguous. This clonotype was obtained from an adult in good health. DNA of the CDR3: TGTGCCAGCAGTTACGGACCGCCGAGCTCTGGAAACACCATATATTTT. Its translation: CASSYGPPSSGNTIYF.